Listed below are T cell receptor beta chains from one sample, sequenced in a study of regulatory T cells in long-lasting Graves disease. One entry per CDR3 protein, called by TCRdb with MiXCR from the multiplex PCR reads. Among a few hundred thousand distinct CDR3 sequences listed, 15% to 20% were seen once. The same data also went into a second study, on T cells in Graves' hyperthyroidism and ophthalmopathy.

Sequenced here: peripheral blood mononuclear cells (PBMCs), sampled at new diagnosis, from a patient treated with antithyroid drugs. The receptors stem from a man aged 35-49 years with Graves disease. The CDR3 runs from the conserved cysteine through the conserved F or W. The D gene is left open where the match is weak. The size of a clone is reported for some rows only, either as once, few or many, or as a class for expanded clones.

.	few	TRBJ1-5	TRBV20-1	CSVRLGNQPQHF	TGCAGTGTACGACTGGGGAATCAGCCCCAGCATTTT
.	.	TRBJ2-2	TRBV12-3/TRBV12-4	CASSLLGNAGELFF	TGTGCCAGCAGTTTGTTGGGGAATGCCGGGGAGCTGTTTTTT
.	many	TRBJ2-7	TRBV6-6	CASSYSGLAGTTYEQYF	TGTGCCAGCAGTTACTCGGGGCTGGCGGGGACGACCTACGAGCAGTACTTC
.	.	TRBJ2-4	TRBV18	CASSPDMAKNIQYF	TGTGCCAGCTCACCGGACATGGCCAAAAACATTCAGTACTTC
TRBD1	many	TRBJ2-7	TRBV20-1	CSARETGLSYEQYF	TGCAGTGCTAGAGAGACAGGGCTCTCCTACGAGCAGTACTTC
TRBD1	many	TRBJ1-5	TRBV7-9	CASSLEAGGNQPQHF	TGTGCCAGCAGCTTAGAAGCAGGGGGTAATCAGCCCCAGCATTTT
.	many	TRBJ1-2	TRBV6-1	CASSPRAAPYGYTF	TGTGCCAGCAGTCCCCGGGCGGCGCCCTATGGCTACACCTTC
.	few	TRBJ1-1	TRBV18	CASSPGGGAMRGAFF	TGTGCCAGCTCACCAGGGGGGGGGGCAATGAGAGGAGCTTTCTTT
TRBD2	many	TRBJ2-4	TRBV5-1	CASSTGTSGGNIQYF	TGCGCCAGCAGTACCGGGACTAGCGGGGGAAACATTCAGTACTTC
TRBD1	many	TRBJ1-5	TRBV7-2	CASSSGTGSQPQHF	TGTGCCAGCAGCTCCGGGACAGGGAGTCAGCCCCAGCATTTT
TRBD1	few	TRBJ2-5	TRBV5-1	CASRKTGGFEETQYF	TGCGCCAGCCGAAAGACAGGGGGTTTTGAAGAGACCCAGTACTTC
.	many	TRBJ1-4	TRBV12-3/TRBV12-4	CASSFSQYEKLFF	TGTGCCAGCAGTTTTTCCCAGTACGAAAAACTGTTTTTT
TRBD2	.	TRBJ2-3	TRBV24-1	CATSPGLAGNTDTQYF	TGTGCCACCAGTCCGGGACTAGCGGGGAACACAGATACGCAGTATTTT
TRBD1	many	TRBJ1-2	TRBV7-2	CASSPTGWGDGYTF	TGTGCCAGCAGCCCGACAGGGTGGGGGGATGGCTACACCTTC
.	many	TRBJ2-3	TRBV7-3	CASSRYGATDTQYF	TGCGCCAGCAGCCGTTATGGGGCCACAGATACGCAGTATTTT
.	.	TRBJ1-2	TRBV20-1	CSARDGRGASKGYTF	TGCAGTGCTAGAGATGGTAGGGGCGCCTCTAAGGGCTACACCTTC
TRBD2	few	TRBJ2-1	TRBV19	CASSSSQLAGNNEQFF	TGTGCCAGTAGTTCTAGCCAACTAGCGGGGAACAATGAGCAGTTCTTC
.	.	TRBJ2-1	TRBV7-6	CASSLGGQGGREQFF	TGTGCCAGCAGCTTGGGCGGACAAGGGGGAAGGGAGCAGTTCTTC
.	.	TRBJ2-4	TRBV20-1	CSAGVGGAKNIQYF	TGCAGTGCAGGGGTCGGGGGCGCCAAAAACATTCAGTACTTC
.	.	TRBJ1-1	TRBV10-3	CAISEIQLNTEAFF	TGTGCCATCAGTGAAATCCAGTTAAACACTGAAGCTTTCTTT
TRBD1	many	TRBJ2-5	TRBV7-2	CASRGMTGALETQYF	TGTGCCAGCAGGGGGATGACAGGGGCGCTAGAGACCCAGTACTTC
TRBD2	many	TRBJ2-3	TRBV4-2	CASSLAGGPLSTDTQYF	TGTGCCAGCAGCCTAGCGGGGGGACCCCTAAGCACAGATACGCAGTATTTT
.	.	TRBJ2-3	TRBV10-2	CASSAQGLSTDTQYF	TGCGCCAGCAGTGCCCAGGGGCTAAGCACAGATACGCAGTATTTT
TRBD2	.	TRBJ2-1	TRBV7-9	CASSRGGGFTYNEQFF	TGTGCCAGCAGCCGGGGGGGGGGTTTTACCTACAATGAGCAGTTCTTC
.	.	TRBJ1-6	TRBV20-1	CSARQSGISSPLHF	TGCAGTGCTAGACAGTCCGGGATAAGTTCACCCCTCCACTTT